The clone carrying this T cell receptor beta chain was seen repeatedly, ten times or more. Its specificity is not known. The germline gives CDR1 MGHRA, CDR2 YSYEKL. J lost 8 bases, V lost 3 bases, and 11 bases had no gene match. The CDR3 sequence is 16 residues long. The data belong to a study of identical twins. Overall study results and limits: Cord blood beta clonotypes present at high abundance carried fewer insertions; no such pattern appeared in memory repertoires. Twin-shared out-of-frame alpha sequences showed excess low generation probability. Twin sharing of out-of-frame TCR alpha was underestimated by models in monozygotic pairs.

With template switching, a universal primer site was added, and the cDNA carried unique molecular identifiers. One entry per CDR3 protein results from TCRdb running MiXCR on the 5' RACE reads. This sample has about 890,000 distinct CDR3 sequences, with roughly an eighth found just once. Separately, the same data were catalogued under a study of yellow fever vaccine responses in identical twins.

Sequencing input: PBMCs. This chain uses TRBV4-1 with TRBJ2-1; 9 nucleotides line up with TRBD1. The receptor was isolated from a woman aged 18 to 35 in good health. The DNA for the CDR3 is TGCGCCAGCAGCCACCCGGACAGGGGAGGGTTCGATGAGCAGTTCTTC. This encodes CASSHPDRGGFDEQFF.